These 17 T cell receptor beta chains were all obtained from the same sample, sequenced in a study of control samples from healthy donors and cancer patients. Generated by immunoSEQ multiplex PCR, the TCRdb table keeps only in-frame clones and is missing some. There are about 51,000 clones in the sample; around 90% occur only once, and more than 1.5% lies in the top ten. Sequenced material: PBMCs. These receptor sequences come from a man aged 35-49 years with colorectal cancer.

The chain uses TRBV28 and TRBJ1-2; D possibly corresponds to TRBD1 (5 bases). The CDR3 is made up of 13 amino acids. The V end lost 4 bases, the J end lost 6 bases, and 12 bases lay between the germline ends. Germline values: CDR1 MDHEN, CDR2 SYDVKM. The CDR3 is CASSSTTGNGYTF. The CDR3 DNA is TGTGCCAGCAGTTCCACTACAGGAAATGGCTACACCTTC.

The count of this clone is one. This chain uses TRBV29-1 with TRBJ1-1, with TRBD1 matching 12 bases. The CDR3 has 15 residues. The germline V gene has CDR1 SQVTM and CDR2 ANQGSEA. After removal of 8 bases from V and 7 bases from J, the junction contained 14 bases not matched to a gene. The CDR3 here is CSLTKRDRGLGEAFF. In DNA form, the CDR3 reads TGCAGCCTTACCAAGAGGGACAGGGGGCTCGGTGAAGCTTTCTTT. Full variable domain (rest looked up from reference TRBV29-1 and TRBJ1-1): SAVISQKPSRDICQRGTSLTIQCQVDSQVTMMFWYRQQPGQSLTLIATANQGSEATYESGFVIDKFPISRPNLTFSTLTVSNMSPEDSSIYLCSLTKRDRGLGEAFFGQGTRLTVV.

This chain connects TRBV30 to TRBJ1-6; TRBD1 might be the D (5 bases). Germline loops: CDR1 GTSNPN, CDR2 SVGIG (reference sequence). The V end lost 3 bases, the J end lost 2 bases, and 11 bases lay between the germline ends. This CDR3 spans 15 amino acids. DNA for the CDR3: TGTGCCTGGAGGGGGAGGGGCACCTATAATTCACCCCTCCACTTT. This sequence encodes CAWRGRGTYNSPLHF.

The DNA of the CDR3 is TGTGCCAGTCAGCGGACTAGCGGGGCACAGCTACACGAGCAGTACTTC. It specifies CASQRTSGAQLHEQYF. This rearrangement joins TRBV19 to TRBJ2-7, with 12 bases matching TRBD2. The CDR3 totals 16 residues. J was trimmed by 5 bases and V by 8 bases; bases with no gene match: 13. Germline CDR1 is LNHDA and CDR2 is SQIVND (reference sequence). Looking up the rest from reference TRBV19 and TRBJ2-7 gives the full variable domain: DGGITQSPKYLFRKEGQNVTLSCEQNLNHDAMYWYRQDPGQGLRLIYYSQIVNDFQKGDIAEGYSVSREKKESFPLTVTSAQKNPTAFYLCASQRTSGAQLHEQYFGPGTRLTVT.

J is TRBJ1-1 and V is TRBV11-3; tentative D call: TRBD1 (6 bases). The CDR3 has 16 residues. V lost 5 bases to trimming and J lost 6 bases, with 22 bases between them. CDR1 is SGHNT, CDR2 YENEEA, per germline. The CDR3 DNA sequence: TGTGCCAGCAGCACTCACCAGGGGTGGGGTAACCCTGAAGCTTTCTTT. Its protein is CASSTHQGWGNPEAFF.

V and J are TRBV15 and TRBJ2-5, with 12 bases fitting TRBD1. The CDR3 is 17 amino acids. The germline V gene has CDR1 LNHNV and CDR2 YYDKDF (reference sequence). After removal of 5 bases from V and 4 bases from J, the junction contained 11 bases not matched to a gene. DNA for the CDR3: TGTGCCACCAGCGGTGGAGGGGACAGGGGGCAGCTAGAGACCCAGTACTTC. It specifies CATSGGGDRGQLETQYF.

The V gene is TRBV5-4, the J gene TRBJ1-2; possible D gene TRBD1, 5 bases. The CDR3 is made up of 14 amino acids. Per germline, CDR1 SGHNT and CDR2 YYREEE (reference sequence). V dropped 4 bases and J dropped 3 bases, with 13 bases sitting between them. CDR3 in amino acids: CASSIGTHDYGYTF. Here the CDR3 DNA reads TGTGCCAGCAGCATAGGGACTCACGACTATGGCTACACCTTC.

The chain links TRBV30 to TRBJ1-1; D is perhaps TRBD1 (5 bases). Trimming took 3 bases from V and 5 from J, leaving 7 bases between them. The CDR3 has 11 amino acids. CDR1 and CDR2 (germline): GTSNPN, SVGIG (reference sequence). The chain's CDR3 is CAWSRGTEAFF. Written as DNA, the CDR3 is TGTGCCTGGAGCCGGGGGACTGAAGCTTTCTTT.

This clone was counted once. The rearrangement links TRBV6-5 to TRBJ1-3; a possible D gene is TRBD1 (5 bases). The CDR3 extends over 14 amino acids. CDR1 and CDR2 from the germline V gene are MNHEY and SVGAGI. The V gene lost 2 bases and the J gene lost 1 base, with 6 bases spanning the gap. The CDR3 DNA follows: TGTGCCAGCAGTTACGCAGGGTCTGGAAACACCATATATTTT. Its protein product is CASSYAGSGNTIYF.

V gene TRBV24-1 combines with J gene TRBJ2-3, with 7 bases matching TRBD1. CDR3 length equals 14 residues. Germline V gives CDR1 KGHDR, CDR2 SFDVKD. The V gene end was trimmed by 3 bases and the J gene end by 3 bases; junction bases not matched to a gene: 2. DNA of the CDR3: TGTGCCACCAGTGATCCCAGGGGGACAGATACGCAGTATTTT. Translating gives CATSDPRGTDTQYF.

The chain recombines TRBV7-2 with TRBJ2-1, with TRBD2 matching over 11 bases. CDR3 length equals 19 residues. With 2 bases clipped from V and 4 bases from J, the junction kept 13 bases outside the gene matches. CDR1 SGHTA and CDR2 FQGNSA come from the germline V gene. The CDR3 here is CASSLQTSGRGTKYNEQFF. In DNA, the CDR3 is TGTGCCAGCAGCTTACAAACTAGCGGGAGAGGGACTAAGTACAATGAGCAGTTCTTC.

V usage is TRBV19 and J usage is TRBJ2-3; 12 bases agree with TRBD2. Looked up from germline, CDR1 is LNHDA and CDR2 is SQIVND (reference sequence). V shed 6 bases, J shed 5 bases, and the junction held 9 bases outside the gene matches. CDR3 size: 16 residues. CDR3 in DNA: TGTGCCAGTAGCGTTCTAGCGGGAGGGCGCAAAGATACGCAGTATTTT. It is translated as CASSVLAGGRKDTQYF.

V gene TRBV4-1 combines with J gene TRBJ1-6, with D unclear. The CDR3 covers 18 residues. V shed 0 bases and J shed 8 bases, with 20 bases lying between them. Germline CDR1 and CDR2: MGHRA and YSYEKL. The CDR3: CASSQDGPVSGSYSPLHF. CDR3 bases: TGCGCCAGCAGCCAAGATGGGCCCGTCTCCGGGTCCTATTCACCCCTCCACTTT.

This clone appeared once. This chain uses TRBV12-3 or TRBV12-4 with TRBJ1-2, with D possibly being TRBD1 (5 bases). V lost 6 bases and J lost 13, with 18 bases in between. There are 12 residues in the CDR3. In DNA form, the CDR3 reads TGTGCCAGCAGGTACGGGACCGTTGGGGCCACCTTC. Encoded protein: CASRYGTVGATF.

The chain uses TRBV5-4 and TRBJ2-7, with 9 bases aligning to TRBD2. Germline V gene lookup returns CDR1 SGHNT and CDR2 YYREEE (reference sequence). CDR3 length equals 15 residues. The V segment lost 0 bases and the J segment 1 base; nucleotides outside the gene matches: 2. CDR3 in DNA: TGTGCCAGCAGCTTGGAAGCGGGAGGTTCCTACGAGCAGTACTTC. Residues: CASSLEAGGSYEQYF.

The table lists this clone with a few counts. The CDR3 nucleotides read TGTGCCAGTAGTATCTCAGGAGGGGCGAAGAACGAAGCTTTCTTT. It translates to CASSISGGAKNEAFF. The V call is TRBV19, the J call TRBJ1-1; a possible D gene is TRBD1 (5 bases). The CDR3 consists of 15 residues. CDR1 LNHDA and CDR2 SQIVND come from the germline V gene (reference sequence). Trimming pared 3 bases from V and 8 bases from J, leaving 19 bases between.

The V and J genes are TRBV7-9 and TRBJ2-4; TRBD2 matches 7 bases. This CDR3 region has 16 residues. Germline assignment: CDR1 SEHNR and CDR2 FQNEAQ (reference sequence). V was clipped by 1 base and J by 0 bases; unmatched bases: 3. CDR3 amino acids: CASSLGAGLAKNIQYF. The CDR3 coding sequence is TGTGCCAGCAGCTTAGGAGCGGGGCTAGCCAAAAACATTCAGTACTTC.